A selection of T cell receptor beta chains follows, all from one sample in a study of siplizumab effects on memory and regulatory T cells. Profiling relied on immunoSEQ multiplex PCR, and the TCRdb table lists in-frame clones only, not all of them. The sample has about 87,000 clones, approximately 90% seen once. Sequencing used CD4+ T cells sorted from blood. These receptors all come from a human donor in good health. The conserved cysteine and the conserved F or W are not part of the CDR3 here. Clone sizes are given selectively: once, few, many, or a class where the clone is expanded.

>TRBV6-1|TRBJ1-2|-
ASSEADIYGYT
>TRBV30|TRBJ1-2|many
AWSVTRTGGGYGYT
>TRBV6-4|TRBJ1-5|once
ASSPFDGRNQPQH
>TRBV4-2|TRBJ2-3|-
ASSQGGTSGSDTQY
>TRBV19|TRBJ1-1|-
ASTVSRTLSEAF
>TRBV30|-|-
ASSSIPTKLGYEQY
>TRBV7-6|TRBJ2-5|-
ASSSLQSRETQY
>TRBV5-1|TRBJ2-7|-
ASSLAGGKSNEQY
>TRBV5-1|TRBJ1-3|-
ASSTEISGNTIY
>TRBV28|TRBJ1-5|-
ASRLGRQPQH
>TRBV4-1|TRBJ1-2|-
ASSPTNANYGYT
>TRBV4-1|TRBJ2-3|-
ASSLSGAGGYLDTQY
>TRBV28|TRBJ1-2|-
ASSPDRGLGYT
>TRBV19|TRBJ1-4|-
ASSMRRNEKLF
>TRBV7-2|TRBJ1-2|-
ASSSRDSPYGYT
>TRBV7-3|TRBJ2-5|-
ASSQDRGRQETQY
>TRBV30|TRBJ2-3|-
AWSAGSSTDTQY
>TRBV7-8|TRBJ2-1|-
ASSLAYGRSGEQF
>TRBV19|TRBJ1-2|-
ASSIGRGYT
>TRBV4-2|TRBJ2-5|-
ASSQATNSGNQETQY
>TRBV5-8|TRBJ2-2|-
ASSAYWGRANTGELF
>TRBV30|TRBJ1-4|-
ACGRQLNEKLF
>TRBV4-1|TRBJ2-2|-
ASSQVGVGGGTGELF
>TRBV7-2|TRBJ2-3|-
ASSLAPDTQY
>TRBV7-3|TRBJ2-2|-
ASSPPGLAGGRPGELF
>TRBV5-1|TRBJ1-3|few
ASSSGGSGNTIY
>TRBV10-3|TRBJ1-5|-
AARPDSSSNQPQH
>TRBV7-3|TRBJ2-6|-
ASSLTGTGLSGANVLT
>TRBV18|TRBJ1-4|-
ASSPKQGEKLF
>TRBV7-9|TRBJ2-3|-
ASGRRTDTQY
>TRBV21-1|TRBJ2-1|-
ASSKRLLADEQF
>TRBV25-1|TRBJ2-5|-
ASSSFRANQETQY
>TRBV12-5|TRBJ1-2|-
ASGIRDGRNYGYT
>TRBV7-9|TRBJ2-1|-
ASSRTFGNEQF
>TRBV4-2|TRBJ2-1|-
ASSQPTGPNEQF
>TRBV6-5|TRBJ2-2|-
ASRPTGRDTGELF
>TRBV5-6|TRBJ1-2|-
ASSSVQGAGYGYT
>TRBV7-9|TRBJ2-7|-
ASSLERLSEQY
>TRBV18|TRBJ2-3|once
ASSPRPGLAGTDTQY
>TRBV7-4|TRBJ2-7|-
ASTPGQGNYEQY